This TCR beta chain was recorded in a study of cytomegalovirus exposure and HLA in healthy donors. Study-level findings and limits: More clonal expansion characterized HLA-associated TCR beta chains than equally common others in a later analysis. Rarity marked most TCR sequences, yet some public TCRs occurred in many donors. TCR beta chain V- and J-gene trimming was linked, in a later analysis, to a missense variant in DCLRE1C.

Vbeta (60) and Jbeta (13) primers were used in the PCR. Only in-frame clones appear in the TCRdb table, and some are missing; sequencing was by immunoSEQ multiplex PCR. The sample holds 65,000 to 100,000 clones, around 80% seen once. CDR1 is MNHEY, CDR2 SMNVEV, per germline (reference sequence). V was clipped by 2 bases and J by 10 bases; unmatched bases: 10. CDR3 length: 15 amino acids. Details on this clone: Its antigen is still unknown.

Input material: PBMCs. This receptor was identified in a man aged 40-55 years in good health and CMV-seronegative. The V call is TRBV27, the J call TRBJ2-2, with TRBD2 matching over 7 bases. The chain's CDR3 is CASSLKAGLNPELFF. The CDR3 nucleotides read TGTGCCAGCAGTTTAAAAGCGGGGCTAAACCCGGAGCTGTTTTTT.